The next 22 T cell receptor beta chains were all read from a single sample in a study of tumor and adjacent non-tumor tissue in lung cancer. Three rounds of nested PCR, following a modified ARM-PCR protocol, produced the TCRbeta library. TCRdb re-analysed the multiplex PCR reads in MiXCR, keeping a single row per CDR3 protein. Among tens of thousands of distinct CDR3 sequences, around 70% were seen once, and the ten largest hold approximately 12%. No cell sorting was done before RNA was extracted from the tissue. The material sequenced was lung tumor tissue. The receptor source for this set is a woman aged 70-85 years with non-small cell lung cancer.

Concerning this clonotype itself: One junction end does not reproduce the germline sequence, and a read error may be involved. V usage is TRBV29-1 and J usage is TRBJ2-7; either TRBD1 or TRBD2 may fit D (6 bases each). CDR3 length: 15 amino acids. CDR1 is SQVTM, CDR2 ANQGSEA, per germline. CDR3 nucleotides: TGCAGCGTCGTCAGGGGTAGCGGAAGCTCCTACGAGCAGTATTTC. Amino acids: CSVVRGSGSSYEQYF.

V and J are TRBV30 and TRBJ1-3, with 7 bases identical to TRBD1. The CDR3 spans 20 residues. Looked up from germline, CDR1 is GTSNPN and CDR2 is SVGIG (reference sequence). The V and J ends lost 0 bases and 0 bases, in that order; junction bases with no gene match: 17. This chain's CDR3 is CAWSVYQGDFIPSSGNTIYF. In DNA form, the CDR3 reads TGTGCCTGGAGTGTCTACCAGGGGGACTTCATCCCGAGCTCTGGAAACACCATATATTTT.

Notes on this clonotype: This CDR3 is missing its conserved last phenylalanine or tryptophan, likely due to a read error. The limits of the CDR3 on the DNA are not certain, so only TCRdb's listed CDR3 is given. V and J are TRBV6-2 or TRBV6-3 and TRBJ2-1. From germline, CDR1 is MNHEY and CDR2 SVGEGT. The CDR3 numbers 15 amino acids, ends counted. The chain's CDR3 is CASNLNGVAMNEQSY.

The chain employs TRBV12-3 or TRBV12-4 and TRBJ2-1; 13 bases agree with TRBD2. J lost 6 bases, V lost 5 bases, and 4 bases had no gene match. The CDR3 runs to 15 residues. Here the CDR3 DNA reads TGTGCCAGCAGTCGACTAGCGGGAGGTATCAATGAGCAGTTCTTC. It translates to CASSRLAGGINEQFF.

As regards this clonotype: One junction end does not reproduce the germline sequence, and a read error may be involved. The genes are TRBV5-1 and TRBJ1-2; the D gene is possibly TRBD1 (6 bases). The CDR3 contains 14 residues. Germline V lookup: CDR1 SGHRS, CDR2 YFSETQ. The CDR3 is CASNPRGTPDAYTF. The CDR3 bases are TGTGCCAGCAACCCTAGAGGGACACCGGACGCTTACACCTTC.

In its sample, this clonotype was seen many times. The chain couples TRBV28 to TRBJ1-1; the D gene is possibly TRBD1 (6 bases). Between the trimmed V and J ends, which lost 7 bases and 2 bases, there was a span of 14 bases. This CDR3 has 14 amino acids. Germline V gives CDR1 MDHEN, CDR2 SYDVKM. CDR3: CASIITGINTEAFF. The CDR3 nucleotides read TGTGCCAGCATTATCACAGGGATAAACACTGAAGCTTTCTTT. The variable domain in full, with the rest retrieved from reference TRBV28 and TRBJ1-1, is DVKVTQSSRYLVKRTGEKVFLECVQDMDHENMFWYRQDPGLGLRLIYFSYDVKMKEKGDIPEGYSVSREKKERFSLILESASTNQTSMYLCASIITGINTEAFFGQGTRLTVV.

Notes on this clonotype: At one end, the junction sequence differs from germline, possibly due to a read error. This sequence joins TRBV6-6 and TRBJ2-3; 9 positions agree with TRBD1. CDR3 length: 17 amino acids. Per germline, CDR1 MNHNY and CDR2 SVGAGI (reference sequence). The CDR3 region has the DNA TGTGCCAGCAGTAGTCCCGGGACAGGGTCGAGCATAGATACGCAGTATTTT. Translation: CASSSPGTGSSIDTQYF.

Comment on this clonotype: The junction departs from germline at one end; a sequencing error may be responsible. This chain uses TRBV4-1 with TRBJ1-5; a weak D match, TRBD1 (6 bases). Germline V gene sequence: CDR1 MGHRA, CDR2 YSYEKL. The CDR3 length is 16 residues. CDR3 nucleotide sequence: TGCGCCAGCAGCCAAGTGTCAGGGGACGGCTATCAGCCCCAGGATTTT. It codes for CASSQVSGDGYQPQDF.

V is TRBV7-8 and J is TRBJ1-4; D gene uncertain. Germline V gene lookup returns CDR1 SGHVS and CDR2 FQNEAQ. V was pared by 9 bases and J by 9 bases, with 17 bases between. The CDR3 loop spans 13 amino acids. CDR3 bases: TGTGCCAGTAGCGTTGGCAGGAAGAAAAAACTGTTTTTT. It yields the protein CASSVGRKKKLFF.

This clonotype was seen many times. This rearrangement joins TRBV28 to TRBJ2-1; 7 bases align to TRBD1. CDR1 is MDHEN and CDR2 is SYDVKM in the germline V gene. Trimming at V came to 8 bases and at J to 3 bases, leaving 10 bases not matched to a gene. This CDR3 is built from 15 residues. The CDR3 nucleotides read TGTGCCAGCGGGTCGGGACAGCGCTACTACAATGAGCAGTTCTTC. Its translation: CASGSGQRYYNEQFF.

Turning to this clonotype: Germline is not matched at one junction end, which may reflect a read error. This chain joins TRBV29-1 and TRBJ2-1; D is possibly TRBD1 or TRBD2 (5 bases each). Germline V CDR1 and CDR2: SQVTM, ANQGSEA. The CDR3 sequence is 13 residues long. The CDR3 region has the DNA TGTAGCGCAAAAGGGCAGGGCATAAATGAGCAGTTCTTC. This gives the protein CSAKGQGINEQFF.

The chain employs TRBV5-4 and TRBJ2-3; the D is unclear. Germline CDR1 is SGHNT and CDR2 is YYREEE (reference sequence). This CDR3 region has 14 residues. The CDR3, as DNA: TGTGCTAACAGCTTGGCTGGTAGCACAGATACGCAGTATTTT. It translates to CANSLAGSTDTQYF.

This clonotype is termed medium-sized. The chain has TRBV12-3 or TRBV12-4 and TRBJ2-5; no definite D call. Between the trimmed V and J ends, which lost 1 base and 3 bases, there was a span of 6 bases. The CDR3 runs 13 residues. The CDR3 region has the DNA TGTGCCAGCAGTTTAGGGCAGAAAGAGACCCAGTACTTC. It is translated as CASSLGQKETQYF.

This clonotype was detected ten times or more. This chain joins TRBV13 and TRBJ2-5, with a tentative D call TRBD2 (6 bases). The CDR3 covers 14 residues. Trimming stripped 4 bases from V and 2 bases from J, with 11 bases between. Germline V gene sequence: CDR1 PRHDT, CDR2 FYEKMQ (reference sequence). The CDR3 DNA reads as TGTGCCAGCAGCTCGGGACTGGCACAAGAGACCCAGTACTTC. Its protein is CASSSGLAQETQYF. The full variable domain, rest sourced from reference TRBV13 and TRBJ2-5, is AAGVIQSPRHLIKEKRETATLKCYPIPRHDTVYWYQQGPGQDPQFLISFYEKMQSDKGSIPDRFSAQQFSDYHSELNMSSLELGDSALYFCASSSGLAQETQYFGPGTRLLVL.

About this clonotype: A single base separates this from a much larger clone, so it may be a read error. The CDR3 loop is CATSDPGLLGGTQYF. The CDR3 DNA reads as TGTGCCACCAGTGACCCCGGACTATTGGGAGGGACCCAGTACTTC. The rearrangement uses TRBV24-1 and TRBJ2-5; D may be TRBD2 (6 bases). CDR3 length: 15 amino acids. Trimming pared 4 bases from V and 7 bases from J, leaving 18 bases between. Germline-derived CDR1 and CDR2 are KGHDR and SFDVKD.

Concerning this clonotype: One end of the junction fails to match germline, which may point to a read error. The chain uses TRBV4-2 and TRBJ2-7; 10 bases map to TRBD2. CDR3 size: 22 residues. Germline V CDR1 and CDR2: LGHNA, YNFKEQ. This CDR3 reads CASSQVFTRLLAGLPNSYEQYF. The CDR3, as DNA: TGTGCCAGTAGCCAAGTTTTCACTAGATTACTAGCGGGATTACCGAACTCCTACGAGCAGTACTTC.

About this clonotype: One end of the junction does not line up with germline, which may come from a read error. The chain has TRBV12-3 or TRBV12-4 and TRBJ2-1, with 7 bases lining up with TRBD2. The CDR3 contains 13 residues. CDR3 in amino acids: CASTRGDWNEQFF. The DNA of the CDR3 is TGTGCAAGCACCCGGGGGGATTGGAATGAGCAGTTCTTC.

This clonotype was detected once. The CDR3 carries no conserved terminal phenylalanine or tryptophan, so it likely arises from a read error. The chain recombines TRBV28 with TRBJ1-2; no reliable D call. Deletions cut 5 bases from V and 8 bases from J, with 18 bases between. CDR1 is MDHEN, CDR2 SYDVKM, per germline. This CDR3 spans 14 amino acids. This chain's CDR3 is CASSPPSGVRGYTI. DNA of the CDR3: TGTGCCAGCAGTCCCCCATCGGGCGTGAGGGGCTACACCATC.

This clonotype has just one count. The V gene is TRBV7-3, the J gene TRBJ2-1; 9 bases match TRBD2. Germline V gene data show CDR1 as SGHTA and CDR2 as FQGTGA. J gave up 6 bases and V 5 bases, and 5 bases lay outside the gene matches. The CDR3 length is 14 residues. CDR3 in DNA: TGTGCCAGCAGCCGCGGACTAGCGTCCAATGAGCAGTTCTTC. It encodes CASSRGLASNEQFF.

As concerns this clonotype: The junction shows a germline mismatch at one end, possibly a read error. The rearrangement uses TRBV5-6 and TRBJ2-1, with unresolved D. CDR1 and CDR2 from the germline V gene are SGHDT and YYEEEE. This CDR3 contains 12 residues. The CDR3 DNA reads TGTGCCAGCAGCTTGCGTGCCAATGAGCAGTCCTTC. Amino acid sequence: CASSLRANEQSF.

This clonotype was observed many times. The chain links TRBV20-1 to TRBJ2-3; TRBD2 aligns across 11 bases. V shed 1 base and J 3 bases; nucleotides not matched to a gene: 3. Germline V lookup: CDR1 DFQATT, CDR2 SNEGSKA (reference sequence). The CDR3 runs 15 residues. Here the CDR3 DNA reads TGCAGTGCTAGAGTTAGCGGGAGGGGGACAGATACGCAGTATTTT. Amino acids: CSARVSGRGTDTQYF.

This clonotype was detected ten times or more. The V call is TRBV10-3, the J call TRBJ2-3, with D tentatively TRBD1 (5 bases). The CDR3 contains 13 residues. CDR1 and CDR2 (germline): ENHRY, SYGVKD. Trimming shortened V by 2 bases and J by 6 bases, and 9 bases separated the two germline ends. Written as DNA, the CDR3 is TGTGCCATCAGTGAGGGGGCATCGGATACGCAGTATTTT. Residues: CAISEGASDTQYF.